This is a list of T cell receptor beta chains from one sample in a study of Ad26.COV2.S vaccination and SARS-CoV-2 variants. Profiling relied on immunoSEQ multiplex PCR, and the TCRdb table lists in-frame clones only, not all of them. The sample holds around 420,000 clones, roughly 90% seen once. The sample in question was peripheral blood, obtained in a trial of Ad26.COV2.S vaccine versus placebo. The receptors here all came from a person aged 18 to 59 who received the Ad26.COV2.S COVID-19 vaccine or a placebo. Each CDR3 is given with its conserved first and last residue. Fields, in order: clone size, V gene, D gene, J gene, CDR3 length, CDR3 protein, CDR3 DNA. A D gene is named only where the DNA matches it firmly. For some rows the clone size is stated as once, few or many, or as a class when expanded; others skip it.

size: .; V: TRBV28; D: TRBD2; J: TRBJ2-1; length: 15; CDR3: CASNLAGGALNEQFF; DNA: TGTGCCAGCAACCTGGCCGGGGGGGCTCTCAATGAGCAGTTCTTC
size: .; V: TRBV6-2/TRBV6-3; D: .; J: TRBJ1-2; length: 12; CDR3: CASSYGSSGYTF; DNA: TGTGCCAGCAGTTACGGGTCGTCTGGCTACACCTTC
size: .; V: TRBV7-5; D: .; J: TRBJ2-2; length: 17; CDR3: CVRNLKGRTPRTGELFF; DNA: TGTGTCAGAAACTTAAAGGGCAGGACCCCGAGGACCGGGGAGCTGTTTTTT
size: few; V: TRBV7-9; D: .; J: TRBJ1-4; length: 14; CDR3: CASSLGFLGEKLFF; DNA: TGTGCCAGCAGCCTAGGGTTTCTGGGTGAAAAACTGTTTTTT
size: .; V: TRBV19; D: TRBD1; J: TRBJ1-2; length: 15; CDR3: CASSMLETGNYGYTF; DNA: TGTGCCAGTAGTATGCTTGAGACAGGGAACTATGGCTACACCTTC
size: .; V: TRBV19; D: .; J: TRBJ1-1; length: 14; CDR3: CASSILGWDTEAFF; DNA: TGTGCCAGTAGTATATTGGGATGGGACACTGAAGCTTTCTTT
size: .; V: TRBV18; D: .; J: TRBJ2-7; length: 15; CDR3: CASSPRRQADYEQYF; DNA: TGTGCCAGCTCACCACGAAGACAGGCTGACTACGAGCAGTACTTC
size: .; V: TRBV10-3; D: TRBD1; J: TRBJ2-1; length: 19; CDR3: CAISESILEQGAPKDEQFF; DNA: TGTGCCATCAGTGAGTCGATTTTAGAACAGGGGGCCCCCAAGGATGAGCAGTTCTTC
size: .; V: TRBV18; D: .; J: TRBJ2-3; length: 14; CDR3: CASSTGHLTDTQYF; DNA: TGTGCCAGCTCAACCGGACACCTCACAGATACGCAGTATTTT
size: few; V: TRBV4-2; D: TRBD2; J: TRBJ2-2; length: 16; CDR3: CASSQRLAGGLGELFF; DNA: TGTGCCAGCAGCCAAAGACTAGCGGGGGGACTCGGGGAGCTGTTTTTT
size: .; V: TRBV30; D: .; J: TRBJ2-3; length: 14; CDR3: CAWSRPGGTDTQYF; DNA: TGTGCCTGGAGTCGGCCGGGGGGCACAGATACGCAGTATTTT
size: .; V: TRBV5-1; D: TRBD2; J: TRBJ2-5; length: 17; CDR3: CASSGSSGGARVGTQYF; DNA: TGCGCCAGCAGCGGCTCTAGCGGGGGGGCAAGGGTCGGAACCCAGTACTTC
size: .; V: TRBV7-9; D: .; J: TRBJ1-4; length: 18; CDR3: CASSPQSGGLTTNEKLFF; DNA: TGTGCCAGCAGCCCTCAATCGGGGGGACTTACAACTAATGAAAAACTGTTTTTT